This T cell receptor beta chain was sequenced during a study of cytomegalovirus exposure and HLA in healthy donors. Turning to this clone: Its matching antigen is unknown.

Study findings and constraints: Several V segments, TRBV6-2 and TRBV6-3 among them, could not be told apart and were dropped. Evidence from a later analysis indicated that most CMV-associated TCR beta chains looked HLA-restricted. V- and J-gene trimming of TCR beta was linked (in a later analysis) to a missense DCLRE1C variant.

CDR1 is MDHEN, CDR2 SYDVKM, per germline. This CDR3 has 15 residues. V lost 5 bases and J lost 6; bases outside the gene matches: 7. The donors, nominally healthy at sampling, likely had unrecorded immune exposures. PCR involved 60 Vbeta and 13 Jbeta primers. This table comes from immunoSEQ multiplex PCR, and its TCRdb copy is limited to in-frame clones, with some not included. The data show under 170,000 clones, around 79% seen once. Sequencing used PBMCs. The rearrangement joins TRBV28 to TRBJ2-2; TRBD2 matches 9 bases. The TCR comes from a man over 45 in good health and CMV-seropositive. CDR3 protein: CASSVSGSGAGELFF. The CDR3 DNA reads as TGTGCCAGCAGTGTTAGCGGGAGTGGGGCCGGGGAGCTGTTTTTT.